A single T cell receptor beta chain is shown here with its context. The antigen remains unidentified. Assay: immunoSEQ multiplex PCR; the TCRdb copy retains only in-frame clones and omits some. The table has some 170,000 clones, roughly nine tenths seen once; the top ten hold 2.6%. This specimen comes from a study of T cell responses to AZD1222 COVID-19 vaccine. Study outcomes and limitations: Donors, mostly white British, included more females; clonal diversity was possibly underestimated. Reportedly, nearly half the spike-specific TCRs target unmutated variant regions.

Source: peripheral blood, taken on day 0 of AZD1222 vaccination. The receptor was isolated from an adult in good health.

The CDR3 here is CATLSGGGLPYEQYF. CDR3 in DNA: TGTGCCACCCTCTCGGGGGGAGGGCTTCCCTACGAGCAGTACTTC. This chain connects TRBV27 to TRBJ2-7; 7 bases agree with TRBD2. Losses at the gene ends were 10 bases for V and 2 bases for J; bases not matched to a gene: 14. CDR3 size: 15 residues. CDR1 is MNHEY, CDR2 SMNVEV, per germline (reference sequence).